A single sample is the source of the 31 T cell receptor beta chains below, sequenced in a study of human T cells and chemical hapten exposure. Time point of the sample: patch test 1, 2 weeks after DPC sensitization. Treatment defined: therapeutic diphenylcyclopropenone sensitization with weekly scalp DPC. TCRdb analysed the RACE reads with MiXCR anew, one entry per CDR3 protein. The repertoire holds approximately 100,000 distinct CDR3 sequences, with about 10% as singletons. This specimen consisted of whole blood, obtained in connection with sensitization to the hapten diphenylcyclopropenone (DPC). The receptors were sampled from a woman between 35 and 50 years old with alopecia areata. Some clones in this sample may be carry-over from other donors' samples.

This chain connects TRBV28 to TRBJ1-2; 8 nucleotides match TRBD1. Germline V gene lookup returns CDR1 MDHEN and CDR2 SYDVKM. J gave up 8 bases and V 2 bases, and 16 bases lay outside the gene matches. The CDR3 sequence is 17 residues long. This chain's CDR3 is CASSLEGQGADLRGYTF. The CDR3 bases are TGTGCCAGCAGTTTAGAGGGGCAGGGGGCCGACTTACGCGGCTACACCTTC.

This clonotype was picked up many times. The V call is TRBV11-2, the J call TRBJ2-1; D unclear. Trimming shortened V by 1 base and J by 6 bases, and 7 bases separated the two germline ends. The CDR3 is made up of 13 amino acids. The V gene's germline CDR1 is SGHAT and CDR2 FQNNGV. Written as DNA, the CDR3 is TGTGCCAGCAGCTTAGGCAACCCCAATGAGCAGTTCTTC. Translated, it gives CASSLGNPNEQFF.

This clonotype was counted only a few times. The V gene is TRBV4-3, the J gene TRBJ1-1, with D maybe TRBD1 (5 bases). The germline gives CDR1 LGHNA, CDR2 YSLEER. The CDR3 consists of 13 residues. Trimming removed 5 bases at V and 4 bases at J, with 11 bases between. As DNA, the CDR3 is TGCGCCAGCAGCAAAACCGGGGGCACTGAAGCTTTCTTT. Its protein product is CASSKTGGTEAFF.

This clonotype showed up many times. This chain connects TRBV7-2 to TRBJ1-2; TRBD1 aligns across 7 bases. The CDR3 is made up of 15 amino acids. V shed 5 bases and J 6 bases; nucleotides not matched to a gene: 12. The V gene's germline CDR1 is SGHTA and CDR2 FQGNSA. CDR3 coding DNA: TGTGCCAGCAGCCCCGATGACCCCAGGGGGAATGGCTACACCTTC. Translating it yields CASSPDDPRGNGYTF.

The chain combines TRBV7-2 with TRBJ2-5; 10 nucleotides match TRBD2. CDR1 SGHTA and CDR2 FQGNSA come from the germline V gene. V dropped 1 base and J dropped 4; count of bases not matched to a gene: 6. The CDR3 is 16 residues long. The CDR3 region has the DNA TGTGCCAGCAGCTTAGTGGCTAGCGGGAGTGGAGAGACCCAGTACTTC. Its translation: CASSLVASGSGETQYF.

This clonotype appeared many times. The chain recombines TRBV11-2 with TRBJ2-7; possibly TRBD1 or TRBD2 for D (5 bases each). Trimming took off 5 bases at V and 2 bases at J, with 13 bases between the two ends. The CDR3 length is 14 residues. CDR1 is SGHAT, CDR2 FQNNGV, per germline. CDR3 loop: CASSRIRDPYEQYF. The CDR3 DNA is TGTGCCAGCAGCCGAATACGGGACCCCTACGAGCAGTACTTC.

V usage is TRBV28 and J usage is TRBJ2-5; possible D gene TRBD2, 6 bases. There are 15 residues in the CDR3. CDR1 and CDR2 (germline): MDHEN, SYDVKM. V was trimmed by 5 bases and J by 3 bases, leaving 16 bases between them. The chain's CDR3 is CASSPHSTGEETQYF. Written as DNA, the CDR3 is TGTGCCAGCAGTCCCCATTCAACGGGAGAAGAGACCCAGTACTTC.

The table lists this clonotype with many counts. The gene calls are TRBV5-1 and TRBJ2-7, with 7 bases aligning to TRBD2. Germline V CDR1 and CDR2: SGHRS, YFSETQ. The V segment lost 5 bases and the J segment 2 bases; nucleotides outside the gene matches: 7. The CDR3 sequence is 14 residues long. The CDR3 loop reads CASSPGLVPYEQYF. The CDR3 DNA reads as TGCGCCAGCAGTCCCGGACTAGTTCCCTACGAGCAGTACTTC.

The chain employs TRBV6-5 and TRBJ1-1; 9 bases agree with TRBD1. The CDR3 has 15 residues. Germline V gene data show CDR1 as MNHEY and CDR2 as SVGAGI. After removal of 2 bases from V and 1 base from J, the junction contained 2 bases not matched to a gene. The CDR3 loop reads CASSYNRGPNTEAFF. In nucleotides, the CDR3 is TGTGCCAGCAGTTACAACAGGGGGCCGAACACTGAAGCTTTCTTT.

This clonotype was counted a few times. The J gene is TRBJ2-2, the V gene TRBV10-3, with 8 bases lining up with TRBD2. The CDR3 is 15 amino acids. Germline loops: CDR1 ENHRY, CDR2 SYGVKD. V was clipped by 10 bases and J by 1 base; unmatched bases: 8. The DNA of the CDR3 is TGTGCCACTGAAGGCGCGGGAGGGAACACCGGGGAGCTGTTTTTT. Protein: CATEGAGGNTGELFF.

The sample holds a few counts of this clonotype. The rearrangement joins TRBV6-2 or TRBV6-3 to TRBJ2-7; D possibly uses TRBD1 or TRBD2 (5 bases each). V dropped 2 bases and J dropped 2 bases, with 19 bases sitting between them. The CDR3 has 17 amino acids. Germline CDR1 is MNHEY and CDR2 is SVGEGT. This CDR3 reads CASSYPSRGDVAYEQYF. The CDR3 nucleotides are TGTGCCAGCAGTTACCCTTCAAGAGGGGACGTTGCCTACGAGCAGTACTTC.

This clonotype was recorded at least ten times. V and J are TRBV4-3 and TRBJ1-1; D not resolved. Trimming removed 4 bases at V and 1 base at J, with 10 bases between. The length of the CDR3 is 14 residues. Germline CDR1 and CDR2: LGHNA and YSLEER. The CDR3 here is CASSLKVGNTEAFF. CDR3 nucleotide sequence: TGCGCCAGCAGCCTAAAAGTGGGGAACACTGAAGCTTTCTTT.

This clonotype came up many times. The genes are TRBV25-1 and TRBJ2-7, with TRBD2 identical over 9 bases. The V gene's germline CDR1 is MGHDK and CDR2 SYGVNS. The CDR3 loop spans 15 amino acids. V shed 4 bases and J 2 bases; nucleotides not matched to a gene: 6. CDR3 amino acids: CASSALRTSAYEQYF. The CDR3 coding sequence is TGTGCCAGCAGTGCCCTCCGGACTAGCGCCTACGAGCAGTACTTC.

This clonotype was recorded a few times. The rearrangement links TRBV15 to TRBJ1-3, with 7 bases lining up with TRBD1. The germline gives CDR1 LNHNV, CDR2 YYDKDF (reference sequence). The V segment lost 1 base and the J segment 8 bases; nucleotides outside the gene matches: 5. The CDR3 totals 14 residues. CDR3 region: CATSRGTQGDTIYF. In nucleotides, the CDR3 is TGTGCCACCAGCAGAGGAACCCAGGGGGACACCATATATTTT.

In its sample, this clonotype was seen many times. The V gene is TRBV12-3 or TRBV12-4, the J gene TRBJ1-2; D is uncertain. CDR3 length: 14 amino acids. V lost 5 bases and J lost 4, with 14 bases in between. CDR3 sequence: CASSPRLEGYGYTF. Here the CDR3 DNA reads TGTGCCAGCAGTCCGAGGTTGGAGGGCTATGGCTACACCTTC.

This clonotype has ten or more counts. This chain links TRBV11-2 with TRBJ1-1; the D is unclear. Between the trimmed V and J ends, which lost 6 bases and 1 base, there was a span of 15 bases. The CDR3 totals 15 residues. The germline V gene has CDR1 SGHAT and CDR2 FQNNGV. CDR3 residues: CASSQDPIGNTEAFF. The CDR3 bases are TGTGCCAGCAGTCAAGACCCAATAGGGAACACTGAAGCTTTCTTT.

This chain uses TRBV11-2 with TRBJ1-6; D is undetermined. The CDR3 length is 14 residues. Germline V gene sequence: CDR1 SGHAT, CDR2 FQNNGV. V gave up 5 bases and J gave up 6 bases, with 11 bases separating them. The CDR3 spells CASSQDSINSPLHF. CDR3 sequence (DNA): TGTGCCAGCAGCCAGGACTCAATTAATTCACCCCTCCACTTT.

This clonotype was observed many times. This chain links TRBV18 with TRBJ1-1; D gene unclear. The CDR3 is 14 amino acids. Trimming removed 3 bases from V and 1 base from J, with 9 bases in between. Looked up from germline, CDR1 is KGHSH and CDR2 is LQKENI. In DNA form, the CDR3 reads TGTGCCAGCTCACCTGGTCACCAGAACACTGAAGCTTTCTTT. Protein sequence: CASSPGHQNTEAFF.

J is TRBJ2-7 and V is TRBV7-2; the match to TRBD1 covers 9 bases. This CDR3 is built from 15 residues. Germline V gene sequence: CDR1 SGHTA, CDR2 FQGNSA. The J segment lost 2 bases and the V segment lost 5 bases, leaving 7 bases of the junction unmatched. This CDR3 is CASSRGQGGTYEQYF. The CDR3 DNA reads as TGTGCCAGCAGCCGGGGACAGGGAGGGACCTACGAGCAGTACTTC.

The rearrangement links TRBV5-6 to TRBJ2-2; D not resolved. CDR3 length: 15 amino acids. Trimming stripped 0 bases from V and 0 bases from J, with 6 bases between. The germline gives CDR1 SGHDT, CDR2 YYEEEE. The CDR3 is CASSLVGPNTGELFF. For the CDR3, the DNA is TGTGCCAGCAGCTTGGTCGGGCCGAACACCGGGGAGCTGTTTTTT.

This clonotype was picked up many times. The rearrangement uses TRBV7-8 and TRBJ2-1, with D maybe TRBD2 (5 bases). Germline CDR1 SGHVS, CDR2 FQNEAQ. V lost 5 bases and J 9 bases, leaving 17 bases between the germline ends. The CDR3 is 14 amino acids. This CDR3 reads CASSPTTLEVEQFF. DNA of the CDR3: TGTGCCAGCAGCCCTACGACTTTGGAGGTTGAGCAGTTCTTC.

This chain uses TRBV3-1 with TRBJ1-2; 7 bases line up with TRBD1. This CDR3 spans 14 amino acids. V was pared by 4 bases and J by 10 bases, with 12 bases of the junction left unmatched. The germline V gene encodes CDR1 LGHDT and CDR2 YNNKEL (reference sequence). In DNA form, the CDR3 reads TGTGCCAGCAGCCCTACTTACCGGGACAGATACTACACCTTC. Its translation: CASSPTYRDRYYTF. Full variable domain (rest looked up from reference TRBV3-1 and TRBJ1-2): DTAVSQTPKYLVTQMGNDKSIKCEQNLGHDTMYWYKQDSKKFLKIMFSYNNKELIINETVPNRFSPKSPDKAHLNLHINSLELGDSAVYFCASSPTYRDRYYTFGSGTRLTVV.

This clonotype showed up just a few times. The chain is built from TRBV14 and TRBJ1-1; D not certain. Per germline, CDR1 SGHDN and CDR2 FVKESK. V was clipped by 2 bases and J by 1 base, with 14 bases between them. CDR3 length equals 16 residues. CDR3 region: CASSQFFGQANTEAFF. In DNA, the CDR3 is TGTGCCAGCAGCCAATTCTTTGGGCAGGCGAACACTGAAGCTTTCTTT.

The chain employs TRBV4-1 and TRBJ2-1, with 8 positions matching TRBD2. Germline-derived CDR1 and CDR2 are MGHRA and YSYEKL. The CDR3 consists of 15 residues. J gave up 5 bases and V 4 bases, and 7 bases lay outside the gene matches. The CDR3 DNA sequence: TGCGCCAGCAGCCCCCCGGGACTAGTCGACAATGAGCAGTTCTTC. This encodes CASSPPGLVDNEQFF.

This clonotype was detected many times. The genes are TRBV18 and TRBJ2-7; D remains unclear. The CDR3 runs 13 residues. Germline V lookup: CDR1 KGHSH, CDR2 LQKENI. Trimming pared 2 bases from V and 3 bases from J, leaving 8 bases between. The CDR3 coding sequence is TGTGCCAGCTCACCAAGGCTCCTCTACGAGCAGTACTTC. It is translated as CASSPRLLYEQYF.

This clonotype showed up many times. The chain employs TRBV6-5 and TRBJ2-5, with TRBD2 matching 13 bases. Trimming at V came to 8 bases and at J to 4 bases, leaving 10 bases not matched to a gene. This CDR3 is built from 16 residues. Germline V gene lookup returns CDR1 MNHEY and CDR2 SVGAGI. The CDR3 sequence is CASGQLAGGRGETQYF. As DNA, the CDR3 is TGTGCCAGCGGCCAACTAGCGGGAGGGCGCGGAGAGACCCAGTACTTC.

By share, this clonotype ranks as medium-sized. The chain links TRBV27 to TRBJ2-2; D unresolved. The germline V gene encodes CDR1 MNHEY and CDR2 SMNVEV (reference sequence). CDR3 length: 11 amino acids. The ends were cut back, 10 bases at V and 0 bases at J, with 3 bases in the middle. In DNA form, the CDR3 reads TGTGCCACCGCGAACACCGGGGAGCTGTTTTTT. This translates into CATANTGELFF.

This clonotype has at least ten counts. This rearrangement joins TRBV7-7 to TRBJ2-1, with 9 positions matching TRBD2. From germline, CDR1 is SSHAT and CDR2 FNYEAQ (reference sequence). Unmatched junction bases numbered 5, after V lost 3 bases and J lost 8 bases. The CDR3 runs 14 residues. DNA of the CDR3: TGTGCCAGCAGCTTCGGGGTAGCGGGAGATGAGCAGTTCTTC. Amino acids: CASSFGVAGDEQFF.

This chain links TRBV6-2 or TRBV6-3 with TRBJ1-2; no firm D call. The germline V gene encodes CDR1 MNHEY and CDR2 SVGEGT. This CDR3 contains 14 residues. V was clipped by 7 bases and J by 4 bases, with 16 bases between them. This chain's CDR3 is CASIAPDRAYGYTF. CDR3 DNA sequence: TGTGCCAGCATCGCCCCCGATCGAGCCTATGGCTACACCTTC.

This chain uses TRBV7-9 with TRBJ1-2; D may be TRBD1 (5 bases). Germline V gene lookup returns CDR1 SEHNR and CDR2 FQNEAQ (reference sequence). V gave up 4 bases and J gave up 3 bases, with 15 bases separating them. This CDR3 is 15 amino acids long. The CDR3 coding sequence is TGTGCCAGCAGCTCCAGGGTCCTGACGGACTATGGCTACACCTTC. The encoded protein is CASSSRVLTDYGYTF. Variable domain in full (rest from reference TRBV7-9 and TRBJ1-2): DTGVSQNPRHKITKRGQNVTFRCDPISEHNRLYWYRQTLGQGPEFLTYFQNEAQLEKSRLLSDRFSAERPKGSFSTLEIQRTEQGDSAMYLCASSSRVLTDYGYTFGSGTRLTVV.

The V gene is TRBV6-2 or TRBV6-3, the J gene TRBJ1-1; 7 nucleotides align to TRBD1. The CDR3 totals 15 residues. Per germline, CDR1 MNHEY and CDR2 SVGEGT. V shed 2 bases, J shed 3 bases, and the junction held 6 bases outside the gene matches. In DNA form, the CDR3 reads TGTGCCAGCAGTTACATAGGGGGCAAGGACACTGAAGCTTTCTTT. It specifies CASSYIGGKDTEAFF.